Sequencing of this T cell receptor beta chain was carried out in a study of cytomegalovirus exposure and HLA in healthy donors. General study points: In a later analysis, most CMV-associated TCR beta chains appeared HLA-restricted. The majority of TCR sequences were rare, yet some public TCRs appeared in many donors.

In this sample, this clone turned up a few times. What it recognizes is unknown. This CDR3 has 14 amino acids. Germline V gives CDR1 MGHDK, CDR2 SYGVNS. Trimming removed 1 base at V and 6 bases at J, with 10 bases between. PCR amplification relied on 60 Vbeta primers (plus 13 Jbeta primers). In the original workflow: The count from a later analysis was about 80 million unique TCR beta chains, around 11 million of them shared. Generated by immunoSEQ multiplex PCR, the TCRdb table keeps only in-frame clones and is missing some. V, J and clone size are those of that table, while D and trimming were read from the DNA. The sample shows roughly 120,000 clones, 80% of them seen only once. As for the donors, each was a healthy bone marrow donor.

This chain links TRBV25-1 with TRBJ2-1; tentative D call: TRBD1 (5 bases). Sequenced: PBMCs. The origin of this receptor is a man aged 25 to 45 in good health and CMV-seronegative. As DNA, the CDR3 is TGTGCCAGCAGTGAATTCGACAGTACCAATGAGCAGTTCTTC. Translated: CASSEFDSTNEQFF.